This TCR beta chain was sequenced for a study of spatial heterogeneity in lung cancer. Using its own MiXCR run on the 5' RACE reads, TCRdb lists one record per CDR3 protein. The data show under 40,000 distinct CDR3 sequences, about 6% seen once. This clonotype has a handful of counts. CDR1 MNHNY and CDR2 SVGAGI come from the germline V gene (reference sequence). The CDR3 extends over 14 amino acids. Trimming took 2 bases from V and 1 from J, leaving 8 bases between them. Described time point: sample taken at primary tumor resection. Without sorting, whole RNA was sequenced from tumor, nontumor lung or frozen PBMC. 72 TRACERx patients with early, untreated non-small cell lung cancer donated samples.

The sample here was PBMCs, taken at surgery. The TCR was taken from a male donor with early-stage non-small cell lung cancer. This sequence joins TRBV6-6 and TRBJ1-1; D gene unclear. The CDR3: CASSYEVQNTEAFF. DNA of the CDR3: TGTGCCAGCAGTTACGAGGTCCAGAACACTGAAGCTTTCTTT.